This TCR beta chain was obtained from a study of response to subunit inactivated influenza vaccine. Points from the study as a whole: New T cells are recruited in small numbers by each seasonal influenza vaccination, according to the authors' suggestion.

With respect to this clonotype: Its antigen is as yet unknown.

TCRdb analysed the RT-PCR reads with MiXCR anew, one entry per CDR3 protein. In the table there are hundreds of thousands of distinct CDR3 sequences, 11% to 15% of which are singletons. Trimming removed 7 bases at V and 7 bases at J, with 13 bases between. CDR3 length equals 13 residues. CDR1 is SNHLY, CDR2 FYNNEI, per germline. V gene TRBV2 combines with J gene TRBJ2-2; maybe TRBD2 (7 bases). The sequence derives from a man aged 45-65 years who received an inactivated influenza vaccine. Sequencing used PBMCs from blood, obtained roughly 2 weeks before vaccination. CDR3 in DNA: TGTGCCAGCACCTACAGGGAGGGCGGGGAGCTGTTTTTT. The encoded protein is CASTYREGGELFF.